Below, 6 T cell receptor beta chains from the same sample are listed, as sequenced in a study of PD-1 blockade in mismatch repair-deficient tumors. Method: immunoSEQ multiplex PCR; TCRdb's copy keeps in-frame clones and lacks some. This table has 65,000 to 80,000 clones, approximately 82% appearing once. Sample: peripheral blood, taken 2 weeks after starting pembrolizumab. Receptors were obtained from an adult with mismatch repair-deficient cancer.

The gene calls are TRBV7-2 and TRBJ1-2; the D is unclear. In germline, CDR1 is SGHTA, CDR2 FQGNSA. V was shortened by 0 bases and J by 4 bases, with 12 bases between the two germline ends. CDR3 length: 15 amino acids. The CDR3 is CASSLALTSLYGYTF. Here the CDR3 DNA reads TGTGCCAGCAGCTTAGCGCTAACCAGCCTCTATGGCTACACCTTC.

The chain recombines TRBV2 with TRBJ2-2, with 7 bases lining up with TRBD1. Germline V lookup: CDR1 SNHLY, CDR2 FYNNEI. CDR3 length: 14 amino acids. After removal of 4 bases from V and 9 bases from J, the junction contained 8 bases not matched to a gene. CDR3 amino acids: CASSGVTGLRELFF. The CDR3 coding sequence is TGTGCCAGCAGTGGCGTGACAGGGCTTAGGGAGCTGTTTTTT.

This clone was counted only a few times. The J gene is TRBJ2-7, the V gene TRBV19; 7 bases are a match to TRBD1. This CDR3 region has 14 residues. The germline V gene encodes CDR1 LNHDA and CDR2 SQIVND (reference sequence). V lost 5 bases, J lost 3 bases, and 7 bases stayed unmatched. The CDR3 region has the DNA TGTGCCAGTAGTGACAGGGAGAGGAGCTACGAGCAGTACTTC. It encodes CASSDRERSYEQYF.

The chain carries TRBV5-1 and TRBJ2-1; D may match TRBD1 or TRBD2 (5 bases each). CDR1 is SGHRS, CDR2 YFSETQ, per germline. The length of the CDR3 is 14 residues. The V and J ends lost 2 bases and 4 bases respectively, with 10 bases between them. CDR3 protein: CASSFRDLYNEQFF. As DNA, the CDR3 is TGCGCCAGCAGCTTCCGGGACCTATACAATGAGCAGTTCTTC.

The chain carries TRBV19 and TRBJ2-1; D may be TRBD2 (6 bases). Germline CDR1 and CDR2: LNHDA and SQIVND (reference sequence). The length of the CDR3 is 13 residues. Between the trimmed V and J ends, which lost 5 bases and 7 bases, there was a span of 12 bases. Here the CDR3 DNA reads TGTGCCAGTAGTCTCCAACTAGCAAATGAGCAGTTCTTC. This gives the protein CASSLQLANEQFF.

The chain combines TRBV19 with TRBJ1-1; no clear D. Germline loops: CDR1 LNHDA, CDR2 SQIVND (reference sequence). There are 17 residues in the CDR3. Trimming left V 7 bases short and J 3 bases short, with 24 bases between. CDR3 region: CASISLFEFGSYTEAFF. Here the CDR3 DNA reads TGTGCCAGTATTTCGCTTTTTGAGTTTGGCTCTTACACTGAAGCTTTCTTT.